This T cell receptor beta chain was documented in a study of CD8+CD57+ T cells in acquired aplastic anemia. Note on this clonotype: As yet, its antigen is unknown.

V lost 2 bases and J 4 bases, leaving 16 bases between the germline ends. The CDR3 consists of 16 residues. Germline V gene data show CDR1 as SGHVS and CDR2 as FQNEAQ. General observations from the study: About 27 shared CD8+ CDR3s appeared highly expressed within patients' immunodominant clones. Statistical testing detected no significant gap in CD8+ Simpson's diversity between patients and controls.

Genomic DNA was employed as the template in profiling TCR beta VDJ and CDR3. TCRdb re-derived calls from the reads in MiXCR, one entry per CDR3 protein. The sample lists around 250,000 distinct CDR3 sequences; roughly 50% were seen once. This receptor was taken from a human donor with severe aplastic anemia or a healthy control (not recorded which). Sequenced material: sorted CD4+, CD8+, or CD8+CD57+ T cells (not recorded which) from PBMCs. The chain recombines TRBV7-8 with TRBJ2-3, with a weak D call TRBD2 (5 bases). The CDR3: CASSLRAGGSADTQYF. In nucleotides, the CDR3 is TGTGCCAGCAGCTTAAGGGCGGGTGGGTCCGCAGATACGCAGTATTTT.